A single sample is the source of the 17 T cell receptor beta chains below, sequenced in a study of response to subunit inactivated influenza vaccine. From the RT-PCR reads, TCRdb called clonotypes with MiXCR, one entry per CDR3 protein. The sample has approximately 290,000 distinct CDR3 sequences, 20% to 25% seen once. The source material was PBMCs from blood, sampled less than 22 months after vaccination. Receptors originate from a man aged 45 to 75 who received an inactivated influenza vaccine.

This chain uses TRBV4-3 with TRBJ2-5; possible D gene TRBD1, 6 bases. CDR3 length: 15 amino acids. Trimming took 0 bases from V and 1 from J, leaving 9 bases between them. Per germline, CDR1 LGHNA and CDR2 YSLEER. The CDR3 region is CASSQDMGAQETQYF. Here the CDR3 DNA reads TGCGCCAGCAGCCAAGATATGGGGGCCCAAGAGACCCAGTACTTC.

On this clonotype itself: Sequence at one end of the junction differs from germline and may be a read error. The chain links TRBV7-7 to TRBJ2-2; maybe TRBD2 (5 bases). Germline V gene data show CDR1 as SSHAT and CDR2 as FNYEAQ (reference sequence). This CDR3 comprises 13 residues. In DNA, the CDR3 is TGTGCTAGCAGCTTCGGGGTAGCCGGGGAGCTGTTTTTT. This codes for CASSFGVAGELFF.

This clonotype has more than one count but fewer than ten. The CDR3 loop is CASTNGVGVSPLHF. Written as DNA, the CDR3 is TGTGCCAGCACCAACGGGGTCGGGGTTTCACCCCTCCACTTT. The chain carries TRBV6-1 and TRBJ1-6, with D unclear. Trimming pared 7 bases from V and 9 bases from J, leaving 16 bases between. Germline CDR1 is MNHNS and CDR2 is SASEGT. The CDR3 extends over 14 amino acids.

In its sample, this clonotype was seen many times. Written as DNA, the CDR3 is TGTGCCACCAGCAGAGCCGGAAACACCATATATTTT. Protein: CATSRAGNTIYF. The gene calls are TRBV15 and TRBJ1-3; D is unclear. The V gene's germline CDR1 is LNHNV and CDR2 YYDKDF (reference sequence). V was clipped by 1 base and J by 4 bases, with 2 bases between them. This CDR3 has 12 residues. The whole variable domain, filled in from reference TRBV15 and TRBJ1-3, reads DAMVIQNPRYQVTQFGKPVTLSCSQTLNHNVMYWYQQKSSQAPKLLFHYYDKDFNNEADTPDNFQSRRPNTSFCFLDIRSPGLGDTAMYLCATSRAGNTIYFGEGSWLTVV.

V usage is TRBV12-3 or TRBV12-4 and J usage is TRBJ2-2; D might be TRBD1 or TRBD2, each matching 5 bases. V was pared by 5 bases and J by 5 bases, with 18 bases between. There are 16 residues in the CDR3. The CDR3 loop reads CASSALRDPRTGELFF. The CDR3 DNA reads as TGTGCCAGCAGTGCACTCAGGGACCCTAGGACCGGGGAGCTGTTTTTT.

The CDR3 is CASSQRWSYNEQFF. CDR3 nucleotides: TGCGCCAGCAGCCAGAGGTGGTCCTACAATGAGCAGTTCTTC. The chain combines TRBV4-3 with TRBJ2-1; D is unclear. From germline, CDR1 is LGHNA and CDR2 YSLEER. Trimming left V 3 bases short and J 1 base short, with 7 bases between. The CDR3 totals 14 residues.

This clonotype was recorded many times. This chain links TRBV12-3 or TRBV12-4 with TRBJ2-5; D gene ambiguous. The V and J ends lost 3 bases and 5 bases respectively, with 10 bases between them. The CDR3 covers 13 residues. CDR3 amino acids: CASSFTQRETQYF. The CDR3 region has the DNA TGTGCCAGCAGTTTTACCCAAAGGGAGACCCAGTACTTC.

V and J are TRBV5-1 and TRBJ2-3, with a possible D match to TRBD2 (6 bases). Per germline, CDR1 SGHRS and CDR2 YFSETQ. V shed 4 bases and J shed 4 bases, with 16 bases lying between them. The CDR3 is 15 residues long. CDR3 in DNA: TGCGCCAGCAGCCGACGGGAGCTTAGCTCAGATACGCAGTATTTT. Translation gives CASSRRELSSDTQYF.

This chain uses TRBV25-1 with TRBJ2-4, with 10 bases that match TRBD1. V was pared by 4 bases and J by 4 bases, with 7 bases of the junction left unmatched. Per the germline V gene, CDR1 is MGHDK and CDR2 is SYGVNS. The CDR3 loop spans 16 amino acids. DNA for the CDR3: TGTGCCAGCAGTGGGAACCGGGACAGGGGAAAAAACATTCAGTACTTC. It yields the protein CASSGNRDRGKNIQYF.

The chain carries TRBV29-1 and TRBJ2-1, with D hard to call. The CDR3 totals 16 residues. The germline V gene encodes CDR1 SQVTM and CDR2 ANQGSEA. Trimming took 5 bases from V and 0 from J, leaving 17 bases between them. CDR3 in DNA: TGCAGCGTTAAGGAACCGGCGACATTCTCCTACAATGAGCAGTTCTTC. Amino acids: CSVKEPATFSYNEQFF.

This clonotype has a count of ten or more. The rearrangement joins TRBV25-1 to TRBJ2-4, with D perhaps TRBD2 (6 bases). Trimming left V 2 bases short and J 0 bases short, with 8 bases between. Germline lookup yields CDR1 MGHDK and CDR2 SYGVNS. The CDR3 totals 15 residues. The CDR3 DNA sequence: TGTGCCAGCAGTGAAGGCGGGACAGCCAAAAACATTCAGTACTTC. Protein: CASSEGGTAKNIQYF.

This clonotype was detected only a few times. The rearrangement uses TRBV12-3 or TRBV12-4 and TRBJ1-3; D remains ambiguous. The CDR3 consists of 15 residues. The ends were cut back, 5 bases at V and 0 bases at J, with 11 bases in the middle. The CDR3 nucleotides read TGTGCCAGCAGTCCTCAGACCATCTCTGGAAACACCATATATTTT. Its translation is CASSPQTISGNTIYF.

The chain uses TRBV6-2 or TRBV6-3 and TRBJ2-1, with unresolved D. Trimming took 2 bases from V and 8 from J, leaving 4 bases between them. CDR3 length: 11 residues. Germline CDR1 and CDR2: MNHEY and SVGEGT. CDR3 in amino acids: CASSYAHEQFF. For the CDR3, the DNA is TGTGCCAGCAGTTACGCTCATGAGCAGTTCTTC.

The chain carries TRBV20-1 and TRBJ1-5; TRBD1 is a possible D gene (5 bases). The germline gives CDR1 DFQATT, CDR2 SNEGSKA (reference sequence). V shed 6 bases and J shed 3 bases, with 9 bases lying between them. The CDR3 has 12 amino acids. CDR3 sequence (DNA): TGCAGTGCCCAGACAGCCAATCAGCCCCAGCATTTT. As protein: CSAQTANQPQHF.

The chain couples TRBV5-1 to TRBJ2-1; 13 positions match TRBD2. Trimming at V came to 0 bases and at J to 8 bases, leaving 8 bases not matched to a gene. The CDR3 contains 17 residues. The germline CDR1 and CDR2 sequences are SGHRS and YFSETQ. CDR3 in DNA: TGCGCCAGCAGCTTGGCGTCGGGACTAGCGGGAAGATATGAGCAGTTCTTC. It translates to CASSLASGLAGRYEQFF.

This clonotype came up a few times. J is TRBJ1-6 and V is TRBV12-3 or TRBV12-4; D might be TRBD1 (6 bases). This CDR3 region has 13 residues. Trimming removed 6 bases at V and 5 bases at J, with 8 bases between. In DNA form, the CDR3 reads TGTGCCAGCAGGGACAGCAATAATTCACCCCTCCACTTT. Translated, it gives CASRDSNNSPLHF.

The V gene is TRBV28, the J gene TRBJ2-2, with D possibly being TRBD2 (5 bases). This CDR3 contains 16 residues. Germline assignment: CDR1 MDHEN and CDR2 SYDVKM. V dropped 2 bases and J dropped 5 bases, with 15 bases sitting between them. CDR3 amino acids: CASSLRVGVVTGELFF. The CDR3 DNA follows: TGTGCCAGCAGTTTACGAGTGGGAGTGGTGACCGGGGAGCTGTTTTTT.